These 5 T cell receptor beta chains originate from one sample sequenced in a study of T cells in women clearing cervical HPV infection. The repertoire was sequenced with immunoSEQ multiplex PCR; TCRdb's copy has only in-frame clones and lacks some. Recorded for this sample: roughly 35,000 clones. Sequencing input: blood buffy coat. All receptors derive from a woman aged 18 to 75 with a cervical HPV16 infection that either progressed to CIN3+ or cleared (not recorded which).

A word on this clone: The CDR3 end is not reached by the read, which stops 3 residues before it; the germline J gene fills it in. The rearrangement links TRBV19 to TRBJ2-3; 10 bases align to TRBD1. CDR3 length: 16 residues. Per germline, CDR1 LNHDA and CDR2 SQIVND (reference sequence). Trimming removed 4 bases from V and 2 bases from J; junction bases left unmatched: 6. This CDR3 is CASSSRDRGFTDTQYF. The covered CDR3 bases are TGTGCCAGTAGTAGCCGGGACAGGGGTTTCACAGATACG.

Concerning this clone: The junction differs from germline at one of its ends, possibly a read error. The missing CDR3 end, 3 residues past where the read stops, is filled in from the germline J gene. The sample has other DNA sequences that encode this CDR3 too. The V call is TRBV11-3, the J call TRBJ1-3; D gene uncertain. CDR3 length: 15 amino acids. Germline-derived CDR1 and CDR2 are SGHNT and YENEEA. This CDR3 is CASSLNSGSGNTIYF. Incomplete CDR3 DNA: TGTGCCAGCAGCTTGAATTCAGGCTCTGGAAACACA.

Concerning this clone: The read falls 3 residues short of the CDR3 end, and the missing part is taken from the germline J gene. The chain is built from TRBV7-7 and TRBJ2-5; the match to TRBD1 covers 7 bases. Germline V lookup: CDR1 SSHAT, CDR2 FNYEAQ (reference sequence). CDR3 size: 15 residues. With 2 bases clipped from V and 3 bases from J, the junction kept 6 bases outside the gene matches. CDR3 sequence reads: CASSLRYGTEETQYF. The part of the CDR3 DNA that was read is TGTGCCAGCAGCTTAAGGTACGGGACAGAAGAGACC.

Judged by frequency, this clone is medium-sized (0.01 to 0.1%). With the read ending 3 residues before the CDR3 end, the germline J gene is used to fill in that end. V and J are TRBV2 and TRBJ1-1; 7 nucleotides line up with TRBD1. Germline V gene data show CDR1 as SNHLY and CDR2 as FYNNEI. Trimming removed 6 bases from V and 3 bases from J; junction bases left unmatched: 7. The CDR3 extends over 14 amino acids. This chain's CDR3 is CASRGPGQHTEAFF. The sequenced part of the CDR3 DNA is TGTGCCAGCAGGGGACCGGGACAGCACACTGAA.

On this clone itself: The DNA ends 3 residues before the CDR3 does, and the rest of the CDR3 is filled in from the germline J gene. The J gene is TRBJ2-5, the V gene TRBV12-5, with 10 nucleotides matching TRBD1. Unmatched junction bases numbered 6, after V lost 6 bases and J lost 2 bases. The germline V gene has CDR1 LGHNT and CDR2 FRNRAP. The CDR3 spans 15 residues. This CDR3 reads CASGSGQGLQETQYF. CDR3 DNA, as far as it was read: TGTGCTAGTGGATCGGGACAGGGGCTTCAAGAGACC. The full variable domain, rest sourced from reference TRBV12-5 and TRBJ2-5, is DARVTQTPRHKVTEMGQEVTMRCQPILGHNTVFWYRQTMMQGLELLAYFRNRAPLDDSGMPKDRFSAEMPDATLATLKIQPSEPRDSAVYFCASGSGQGLQETQYFGPGTRLLVL.